This T cell receptor beta chain was identified in a study of blood T cells in healthy people across ages (dated by TCRdb to between 2015 and 2016). Describing the broader study: In model experiments, template switching captured about one uniquely barcoded TCR beta cDNA molecule for every two T cells. The study measured age-related changes in TCR beta repertoire diversity using deep sequencing normalized with unique cDNA molecular identifiers. Donors were grouped into four age groups: young (average 16 years), middle-aged (39), aged (about 59) and long-lived (approximately 75). Donors of different ages were randomly distributed across sequencing lanes to avoid experimental bias. The study analyzed two additional independent replicas of 1 million unique cDNA reads from the same blood draw for two donors, one aged 18 to 30 and one aged 80 or older.

The library was obtained by 5' RACE. The run used an Illumina HiSeq 2500. A second PCR of roughly 7 to 11 cycles was performed with a sample-barcoded 5' primer and a J-beta primer mix. Each TCR beta cDNA molecule received a unique molecular identifier from a template-switch 5' adaptor carrying 12 random nucleotides. At least 2.5 million CDR3-containing paired-end reads were obtained from each sample. First-strand cDNA synthesis was performed from all RNA using the Mint cDNA synthesis kit, with priming by a TRBC-specific oligonucleotide. After uracil-DNA glycosylase treatment, a first 18-cycle PCR used universal primers M1SS and BC2_uni_R on all cDNA. The study's processing was this. Each sample was normalized by randomly selecting 1 million high-quality reads, each carrying a distinct molecular identifier. Instead of being binned into consensus sequences, reads with shared molecular identifiers were discarded. MiTCR, with a Q25 quality threshold and the strictest error-elimination algorithm, was used for CDR3 identification, clonotype clustering and error correction. A nonparametric unseen species model using Euler transformation provided a lower-bound estimate of total TCR beta diversity. Starting from the raw public reads, TCRdb applied fastp trimming at Q25, assembled clones with MiXCR and retained in-frame beta chains. CDR3 protein sequences are deduplicated, and each keeps its most common genes and DNA. The V and J calls, along with clone size, are taken from TCRdb and not from the paper's own processing. Recorded for this sample are roughly 1.4 million distinct CDR3 sequences; around 59% of them occurred a single time. Of the sample, 6.5% to 8.5% is held by the ten largest clones.

Reading the germline V gene gives CDR1 SGHRS and CDR2 YFSETQ. Deletion took 3 bases off V and 3 bases off J, with a span of 13 bases between the germline ends. There are 14 amino acids in the CDR3, from cysteine to phenylalanine inclusive. Only the CDR3 DNA stays, 42 bases, in frame from base 1. The donors were roughly 38 Caucasian individuals from Russia, aged about 6 to 100 years, who were systemically healthy. Around 10 milliliters of peripheral blood were drawn from each donor into EDTA-treated Vacutainer tubes. Ficoll-Paque density-gradient centrifugation was used to isolate PBMCs, with at least 7 million per sample. Total RNA, at least 6 micrograms per sample, was extracted from PBMCs with Trizol reagent. The percentages of naive CD45RAhigh/CD27high T cells were determined by flow cytometry on a PBMC aliquot from every donor. On the study overall, not on this receptor specifically: Compared with the aged group, the long-lived group had more naive CD4+ T cells, fewer expanded clones and increased TCR diversity, a pattern suggesting age selection. Because donor CMV infection status was unknown, age-related changes in expanded clonotypes were potentially confounded. Total diversity estimates from one million sequenced T cells were considered lower bounds and underestimates. There was a strong correlation between observed TCR beta diversity and the percentage of naive T cells measured by flow cytometry. Observed TCR beta diversity per million T cells fell roughly linearly with age, and a significant reduction was already apparent by age about 38. Conclusive comparison of naive and antigen-experienced compartments was prevented by the profiling of bulk unsorted PBMCs.

Notes on this clonotype: There is no known antigen for this receptor. No base qualities exist here, and no much larger clone lies one base off it.

The rearranged segments are TRBV5-1 and TRBJ2-7; 5 matching bases give a weak D call of TRBD1. This clonotype originated in a man aged 18 to 35 in good health. Material for sequencing was blood. CDR3 sequence: CASSSITGYYEQYF. The sequence in DNA is TGCGCCAGCAGCTCCATTACAGGATACTACGAGCAGTACTTC. Beyond the CDR3, the reference TRBV5-1 and TRBJ2-7 genes provide the residues; the full variable domain reads: KAGVTQTPRYLIKTRGQQVTLSCSPISGHRSVSWYQQTPGQGLQFLFEYFSETQRNKGNFPGRFSGRQFSNSRSEMNVSTLELGDSALYLCASSSITGYYEQYFGPGTRLTVT.